This T cell receptor beta chain was sequenced for a study of blood T cell repertoires in COVID-19. For the study at large: Samples of COVID-19 (acute and convalescent) were obtained from the United States, Italy and Spain. From T cells, B-cell-depleted T cells, or PBMCs came the material, which was cDNA or gDNA.

Germline V lookup: CDR1 SNHLY, CDR2 FYNNEI. This CDR3 has 12 amino acids. Trimming removed 3 bases at V and 3 bases at J, with 5 bases between. As processed by the authors: Nucleated cell number was recorded as an estimate derived from reference gene primer amplification. Sequencing used immunoSEQ multiplex PCR; TCRdb keeps in-frame clones, though not all of them. V and J calls and clone size are as listed in that table; D and trimming were resolved from the DNA. The sample holds 15,000 to 20,000 clones, roughly 89% seen once. Sequencing was performed on peripheral blood. This TCR derives from a man aged 55-75 years with active COVID-19. The chain carries TRBV2 and TRBJ2-5; no reliable D call. CDR3 in amino acids: CASSDFKETQYF. DNA for the CDR3: TGTGCCAGCAGTGATTTCAAAGAGACCCAGTACTTC.